Listed below are T cell receptor beta chains from one sample, sequenced in a study of CD8 T cells in ankylosing spondylitis. TCRdb ran MiXCR on the 5' RACE reads and lists one entry per CDR3 protein. In the table there are about 210,000 distinct CDR3 sequences, 7.3% of which are singletons. The material sequenced was blood, either unsorted or a sorted T cell fraction (not recorded which). The receptors shown here come from a male donor with ankylosing spondylitis. Both conserved end residues are part of each CDR3. D genes are given only for firm matches. Clone size, where shown, is once, few, many, or a class for clones that have expanded.

J gene: TRBJ2-3
V gene: TRBV19
clone size: -
D gene: -
CDR3 DNA: TGTGCCAGTAGTATAGCACAGCGGTACACAGATACGCAGTATTTT
CDR3 protein: CASSIAQRYTDTQYF

J gene: TRBJ1-1
V gene: TRBV9
clone size: many
D gene: -
CDR3 DNA: TGTGCCAGCAGCTTCCTCCCCCGAGGTGAGGAGGGGGGCACTGAAGCTTTCTTT
CDR3 protein: CASSFLPRGEEGGTEAFF

J gene: TRBJ2-7
V gene: TRBV5-1
clone size: many
D gene: -
CDR3 DNA: TGCGCCAGCAGCCCCTGGCAGGGCCACTACGAGCAGTACTTC
CDR3 protein: CASSPWQGHYEQYF

J gene: TRBJ1-2
V gene: TRBV12-3/TRBV12-4
clone size: -
D gene: -
CDR3 DNA: TGTGCCAGCAGTTCCAAAGATTATGTCGCGGGGGATGGCTACACCTTC
CDR3 protein: CASSSKDYVAGDGYTF

J gene: TRBJ2-1
V gene: TRBV20-1
clone size: -
D gene: TRBD2
CDR3 DNA: TGCAGTGCTTCCTCCGAGGGACTAGCGGGAGGGCCGTCCTACAATGAGCAGTTCTTC
CDR3 protein: CSASSEGLAGGPSYNEQFF

J gene: TRBJ2-1
V gene: TRBV27
clone size: few
D gene: TRBD1
CDR3 DNA: TGTGCCAGCAGTCCCCCACGACAGGGGGCCTACAATGAGCAGTTCTTC
CDR3 protein: CASSPPRQGAYNEQFF

J gene: TRBJ1-1
V gene: TRBV20-1
clone size: few
D gene: TRBD1
CDR3 DNA: TGCAGTGTCGAGGCGGGGACAGCTGAAGCTTTCTTT
CDR3 protein: CSVEAGTAEAFF

J gene: TRBJ2-2
V gene: TRBV5-6
clone size: -
D gene: -
CDR3 DNA: TGTGCCAGCAGTCCAAGGGGATCCGGGGAGCTGTTTTTT
CDR3 protein: CASSPRGSGELFF

J gene: TRBJ2-5
V gene: TRBV5-6
clone size: many
D gene: -
CDR3 DNA: TGTGCCAGCAGCCTAGGACCCTCGGGAGAGACCCAGTACTTC
CDR3 protein: CASSLGPSGETQYF

J gene: TRBJ2-5
V gene: TRBV30
clone size: many
D gene: -
CDR3 DNA: TGTGCCTGGAGGCCAGGTCAAGAGACCCAGTACTTC
CDR3 protein: CAWRPGQETQYF

J gene: TRBJ2-3
V gene: TRBV4-3
clone size: many
D gene: TRBD2
CDR3 DNA: TGCGCCAGCAGCCTCGAGGTCAGCGGGGGTATAGATACGCAGTATTTT
CDR3 protein: CASSLEVSGGIDTQYF

J gene: TRBJ2-7
V gene: TRBV4-3
clone size: many
D gene: TRBD2
CDR3 DNA: TGCGCCAGCAGCCAAGATCGGGCTAGCGGCTCCTACGAGCAGTACTTC
CDR3 protein: CASSQDRASGSYEQYF

J gene: TRBJ2-7
V gene: TRBV20-1
clone size: few
D gene: -
CDR3 DNA: TGCAGTGCTCCGTACGGGTACGAGCAGTACTTC
CDR3 protein: CSAPYGYEQYF

J gene: TRBJ2-7
V gene: TRBV28
clone size: many
D gene: -
CDR3 DNA: TGTGCCAGCAGATCCAGGGCAGGGCGGCGGTACGAGCAGTACTTC
CDR3 protein: CASRSRAGRRYEQYF

J gene: TRBJ2-3
V gene: TRBV18
clone size: few
D gene: TRBD2
CDR3 DNA: TGTGCCAGCTCACAACTAGCGGGAGTTCCAGATACGCAGTATTTT
CDR3 protein: CASSQLAGVPDTQYF

J gene: TRBJ2-2
V gene: TRBV20-1
clone size: many
D gene: TRBD1
CDR3 DNA: TGCAGTGCTTCCGCCGGGACAGGGGCCCAAGCCAGATTATCCGGGGAGCTGTTTTTT
CDR3 protein: CSASAGTGAQARLSGELFF

J gene: TRBJ2-2
V gene: TRBV27
clone size: many
D gene: -
CDR3 DNA: TGTGCCAGCAGTTTGGCGCCGAACACCGGGGAGCTGTTTTTT
CDR3 protein: CASSLAPNTGELFF

J gene: TRBJ1-1
V gene: TRBV6-5
clone size: -
D gene: TRBD1
CDR3 DNA: TGTGCCAGCAGTTACGGGACAGGGGGACGAGGAGCTTTCTTT
CDR3 protein: CASSYGTGGRGAFF

J gene: TRBJ2-1
V gene: TRBV11-3
clone size: few
D gene: -
CDR3 DNA: TGTGCCAGCAGCCCGAGGTGGGGGGCCGGTGAGCAGTTCTTC
CDR3 protein: CASSPRWGAGEQFF

J gene: TRBJ1-1
V gene: TRBV15
clone size: -
D gene: -
CDR3 DNA: TGTGCCACCAGCAGCGTTCAGGGCCTGAACACTGAAGCTTTCTTT
CDR3 protein: CATSSVQGLNTEAFF

J gene: TRBJ2-1
V gene: TRBV7-2
clone size: many
D gene: -
CDR3 DNA: TGTGCCAGCAGCTTGGTCATGGCGGGATACAATGAGCAGTTCTTC
CDR3 protein: CASSLVMAGYNEQFF

J gene: TRBJ2-6
V gene: TRBV12-3/TRBV12-4
clone size: many
D gene: -
CDR3 DNA: TGTGCCAGCAGTCCCCAGACAGGATCTGGGGCCAACGTCCTGACTTTC
CDR3 protein: CASSPQTGSGANVLTF

J gene: TRBJ2-7
V gene: TRBV27
clone size: -
D gene: TRBD2
CDR3 DNA: TGTGCCAGCAGCAGCGGGAGGGGCCGCGAGCAGTACTTC
CDR3 protein: CASSSGRGREQYF

J gene: TRBJ2-2
V gene: TRBV11-2
clone size: many
D gene: -
CDR3 DNA: TGTGCCAGCAGCCTCTGGGCGCGTCCTGAGGGCACCGGGGAGCTGTTTTTT
CDR3 protein: CASSLWARPEGTGELFF

J gene: TRBJ2-7
V gene: TRBV7-9
clone size: many
D gene: TRBD1
CDR3 DNA: TGTGCCAGCAGCCCTGGAGGGGGGACAGGGGTCAACGAGCAGTACTTC
CDR3 protein: CASSPGGGTGVNEQYF

J gene: TRBJ1-5
V gene: TRBV15
clone size: many
D gene: TRBD1
CDR3 DNA: TGTGCCACCAGCAGAGACAGGGGGCTCAATCAGCCCCAGCATTTT
CDR3 protein: CATSRDRGLNQPQHF

J gene: TRBJ2-7
V gene: TRBV28
clone size: few
D gene: -
CDR3 DNA: TGTGCCAGCACCGACGCACGAGGGTTTTACGAGCAGTACTTC
CDR3 protein: CASTDARGFYEQYF